These T cell receptor beta chains were read from a single sample in a study of blood T cell repertoires in COVID-19. TCRdb's table, derived via immunoSEQ multiplex PCR, lists solely in-frame clones and lacks some. Of some 100,000 clones in the sample, 88% were seen once. Sequencing was done on a sample of peripheral blood. Receptors were obtained from a woman aged 60-75 years with acute or convalescent COVID-19. Both conserved end residues are part of each CDR3. A D gene is named only where the DNA matches it firmly. Some rows mark clone size as missing; the rest say once, few, many or name a class of expanded clone.

v_call	d_call	j_call	cdr3_length	clone_size	cdr3_nt	cdr3_aa
TRBV6-5	TRBD1	TRBJ1-5	15	-	TGTGCCAGCAGTTACACACAGGGGGCAAAACAGCCCCAGCATTTT	CASSYTQGAKQPQHF
TRBV25-1	-	TRBJ1-2	14	-	TGTGCCAGCAGTGAATGGCAGGGTTACTATGGCTACACCTTC	CASSEWQGYYGYTF
TRBV5-5	-	TRBJ1-3	12	-	TGTGCCAGCAGCCCCCTCGGAAACACCATATATTTT	CASSPLGNTIYF
TRBV3-1/TRBV3-2	-	TRBJ1-1	12	-	TGTGCCAGCAGCCAAGGCACGGGTCAAGCTTTCTTT	CASSQGTGQAFF
TRBV11-3	TRBD2	TRBJ2-2	13	-	TGTGCCAGCAGCGCGAGCGGGGTCGGGGAGCTGTTTTTT	CASSASGVGELFF
TRBV6-2/TRBV6-3	-	TRBJ1-5	13	-	TGTGCCAGCAGTCGGTGGAGCAATCAGCCCCAGCATTTT	CASSRWSNQPQHF
TRBV7-6	TRBD2	TRBJ2-3	16	-	TGTGCCAGCAGCTTACTTGCGGGAGCCCCCACAGATACGCAGTATTTT	CASSLLAGAPTDTQYF
TRBV6-1	-	TRBJ1-2	14	once	TGTGCCAGCAGTGATCTAGGACAAAGCTATGGCTACACCTTC	CASSDLGQSYGYTF
TRBV11-1	-	TRBJ2-5	15	-	TGTGCCAGCAGCTTAAGTCCGGGAAATGGGGAGACCCAGTACTTC	CASSLSPGNGETQYF
TRBV28	-	TRBJ2-1	15	-	TGTGCCAGCAGTCCCCAGCCCGTCGTGAGGAATGAGCAGTTCTTC	CASSPQPVVRNEQFF
TRBV28	-	TRBJ2-7	14	-	TGTGCCACCAGTTTGGACATAAGCTCCTACGAGCAGTACTTC	CATSLDISSYEQYF
TRBV19	TRBD1	TRBJ2-7	14	-	TGTGCCAGTAGCGCCGAGGACAGGGGCTACGAGCAGTACTTC	CASSAEDRGYEQYF
TRBV6-1	-	TRBJ1-4	13	once	TGTGCCAGCAGTGAACTGCTAAATGAAAAACTGTTTTTT	CASSELLNEKLFF
TRBV6-5	TRBD1	TRBJ1-1	14	once	TGTGCCAGCACCACAGGGGGCTCTTACACTGAAGCTTTCTTT	CASTTGGSYTEAFF
TRBV14	TRBD2	TRBJ2-2	16	few	TGTGCCAGCAAGCAAGAGCTAGCGGGAGCCACCGGGGAGCTGTTTTTT	CASKQELAGATGELFF
TRBV7-8	TRBD2	TRBJ2-7	16	-	TGTGCCAGCAGCTACCGGGGGGGGCTAGCAGCCTACGAGCAGTACTTC	CASSYRGGLAAYEQYF
TRBV28	-	TRBJ2-7	15	-	TGTGCCAGCAGTTTATCCCCCGGGACACCCTACGAGCAGTACTTC	CASSLSPGTPYEQYF
TRBV29-1	-	TRBJ1-5	13	-	TGCAGCGTTGAGACAGACGTTGGTCAGCCCCAGCATTTT	CSVETDVGQPQHF
TRBV5-1	-	TRBJ1-6	15	-	TGCGCCAGCAGCTTGGAGGGCAGGGGATCCTCACCCCTCCACTTT	CASSLEGRGSSPLHF
TRBV30	-	TRBJ2-3	15	-	TGTGCCTGGAACACCGGGTCTAAGAGCACAGATACGCAGTATTTT	CAWNTGSKSTDTQYF
TRBV15	-	TRBJ1-5	15	few	TGTGCCACCAGCAGGGCCAGGGACTATCAACAGCCCCAGCATTTT	CATSRARDYQQPQHF
TRBV24-1	-	TRBJ2-2	14	-	TGTGCCACCAGTGGGAGGACGAACACCGGGGAGCTGTTTTTT	CATSGRTNTGELFF
TRBV30	TRBD2	TRBJ2-1	15	few	TGTGCCTGGAGTGTCGGGACTAGCAGGTACAATGAGCAGTTCTTC	CAWSVGTSRYNEQFF
TRBV28	TRBD2	TRBJ2-5	14	-	TGTGCCAGCAGGACTAGCTTCCAGACGGAGACCCAGTACTTC	CASRTSFQTETQYF
TRBV7-8	TRBD1	TRBJ2-3	14	-	TGTGCCAGCAGCCGGGACAGGGGGGCGGATACGCAGTATTTT	CASSRDRGADTQYF
TRBV28	-	TRBJ1-1	14	-	TGTGCCAGCAGTCCCGGACAGATGAACACTGAAGCTTTCTTT	CASSPGQMNTEAFF
TRBV6-5	-	TRBJ1-1	13	-	TGTGCCGCCTACAGGGACGGGGACACTGAAGCTTTCTTT	CAAYRDGDTEAFF
TRBV6-2/TRBV6-3	-	TRBJ1-1	14	few	TGTGCCAGCAGTCTGACAGATATGAACACTGAAGCTTTCTTT	CASSLTDMNTEAFF
TRBV7-9	TRBD2	TRBJ2-1	14	-	TGTGCCAGCAGCATCGACGGGACTAGCGATGAGCAGTTCTTC	CASSIDGTSDEQFF
TRBV18	-	TRBJ1-1	14	once	TGTGCCAGCTCACCCCAGGGTAGCAACACTGAAGCTTTCTTT	CASSPQGSNTEAFF
TRBV4-2	-	TRBJ2-6	19	-	TGTGCCAGCAGCCAAGTCACAGCCCACTCGAGCTCTGGGGCCAACGTCCTGACTTTC	CASSQVTAHSSSGANVLTF
TRBV19	TRBD1	TRBJ2-5	15	once	TGTGCCAGTAGTATCGGGGGACAGGGGGTAGAGACCCAGTACTTC	CASSIGGQGVETQYF
TRBV30	TRBD1	TRBJ1-2	13	-	TGTGCCTGGGCCCCCGGGACAGGCTCTGGCTACACCTTC	CAWAPGTGSGYTF
TRBV29-1	TRBD1	TRBJ2-5	12	-	TGCAGCGTTGCCGGGACAGCAGAGACCCAGTACTTC	CSVAGTAETQYF
TRBV30	-	TRBJ1-4	16	-	TGTGCCTGGAGTTTTTTCGGAAACACCCAGGTGGGAAAACTGTTTTTT	CAWSFFGNTQVGKLFF
TRBV6-2/TRBV6-3	-	TRBJ1-1	15	-	TGTGCCAGCAGTCCCCAGAGAGGTAGGAACACTGAAGCTTTCTTT	CASSPQRGRNTEAFF
TRBV28	-	TRBJ2-3	16	-	TGTGCCAGCAGTCCCCACCCGGGACAAGTCACAGATACGCAGTATTTT	CASSPHPGQVTDTQYF